This T cell receptor beta chain was identified during a study of cytomegalovirus exposure and HLA in healthy donors. The PCR had 60 Vbeta and 13 Jbeta primers. Measured with immunoSEQ multiplex PCR; TCRdb has only the in-frame clones, and not every one. This sample has fewer than 150,000 clones; around 80% occur once, and the top ten carry 4% to 5.5%. The CDR3 length is 13 residues. V was pared by 6 bases and J by 5 bases, with 13 bases between. Germline CDR1 and CDR2: LNHDA and SQIVND (reference sequence). Sequencing was done on a sample of PBMCs. This TCR was recovered from a man under 40 in good health. The chain has TRBV19 and TRBJ1-1, with unresolved D. Written as DNA, the CDR3 is TGTGCCAGTAGCACCCAGGCGGGGACTGAAGCTTTCTTT. Translation gives CASSTQAGTEAFF.